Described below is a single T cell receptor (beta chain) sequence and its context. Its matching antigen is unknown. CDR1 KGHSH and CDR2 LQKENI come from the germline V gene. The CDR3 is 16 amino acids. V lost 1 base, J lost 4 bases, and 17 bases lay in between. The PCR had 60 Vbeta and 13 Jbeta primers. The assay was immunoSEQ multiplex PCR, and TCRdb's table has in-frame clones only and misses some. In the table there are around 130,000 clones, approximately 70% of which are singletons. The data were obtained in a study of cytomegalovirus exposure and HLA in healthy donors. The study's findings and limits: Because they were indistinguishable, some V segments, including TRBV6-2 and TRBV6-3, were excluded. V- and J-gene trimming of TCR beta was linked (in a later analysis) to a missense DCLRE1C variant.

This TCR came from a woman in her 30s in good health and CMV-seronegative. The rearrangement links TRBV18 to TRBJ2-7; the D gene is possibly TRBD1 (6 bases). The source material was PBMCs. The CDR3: CASSPRAGAELYEQYF. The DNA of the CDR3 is TGTGCCAGCTCACCACGAGCAGGGGCTGAATTGTACGAGCAGTACTTC. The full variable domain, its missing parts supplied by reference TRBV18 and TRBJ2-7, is NAGVMQNPRHLVRRRGQEARLRCSPMKGHSHVYWYRQLPEEGLKFMVYLQKENIIDESGMPKERFSAEFPKEGPSILRIQQVVRGDSAAYFCASSPRAGAELYEQYFGPGTRLTVT.